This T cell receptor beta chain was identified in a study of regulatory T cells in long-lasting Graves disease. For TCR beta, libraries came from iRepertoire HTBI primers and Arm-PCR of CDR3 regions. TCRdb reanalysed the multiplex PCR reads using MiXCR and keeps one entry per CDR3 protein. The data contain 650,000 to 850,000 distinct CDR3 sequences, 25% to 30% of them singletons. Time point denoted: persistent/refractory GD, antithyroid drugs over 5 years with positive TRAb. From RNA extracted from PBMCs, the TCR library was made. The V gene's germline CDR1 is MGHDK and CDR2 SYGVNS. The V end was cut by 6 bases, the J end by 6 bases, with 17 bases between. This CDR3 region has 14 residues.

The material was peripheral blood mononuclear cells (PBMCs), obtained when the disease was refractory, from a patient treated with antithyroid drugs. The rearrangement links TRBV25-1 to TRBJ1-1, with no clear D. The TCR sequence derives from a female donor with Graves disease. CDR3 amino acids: CASSPLGSLSEAFF. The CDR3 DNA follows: TGTGCCAGCAGCCCACTCGGTAGCTTGTCTGAAGCTTTCTTT.